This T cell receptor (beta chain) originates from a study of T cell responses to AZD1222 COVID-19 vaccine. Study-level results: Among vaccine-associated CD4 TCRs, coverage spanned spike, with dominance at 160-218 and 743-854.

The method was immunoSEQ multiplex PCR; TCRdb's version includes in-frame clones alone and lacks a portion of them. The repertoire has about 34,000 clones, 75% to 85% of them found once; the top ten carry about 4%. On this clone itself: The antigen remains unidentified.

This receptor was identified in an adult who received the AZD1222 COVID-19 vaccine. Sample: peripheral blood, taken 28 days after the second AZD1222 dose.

The CDR3 is CASSPRFRVANEKLFF. The CDR3 region has the DNA TGTGCCAGCAGCCCGAGGTTCAGGGTGGCTAATGAAAAACTGTTTTTT. This sequence joins TRBV7-6 and TRBJ1-4, with a tentative D call TRBD1 (5 bases). V lost 5 bases and J lost 3, with 16 bases in between. Germline assignment: CDR1 SGHVS and CDR2 FNYEAQ. The CDR3 has 16 residues.